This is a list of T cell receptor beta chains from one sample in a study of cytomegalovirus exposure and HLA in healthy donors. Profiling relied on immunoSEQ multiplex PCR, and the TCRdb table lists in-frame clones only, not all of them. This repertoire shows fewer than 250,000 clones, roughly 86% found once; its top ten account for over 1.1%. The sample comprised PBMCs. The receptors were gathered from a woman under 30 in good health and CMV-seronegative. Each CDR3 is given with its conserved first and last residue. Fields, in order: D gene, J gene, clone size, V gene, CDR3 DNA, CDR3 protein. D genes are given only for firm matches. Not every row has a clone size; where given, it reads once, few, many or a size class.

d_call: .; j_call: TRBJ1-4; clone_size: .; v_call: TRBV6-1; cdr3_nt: TGTGCCAGCAGGGACTTAGGGGAAAAACTGTTTTTT; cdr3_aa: CASRDLGEKLFF
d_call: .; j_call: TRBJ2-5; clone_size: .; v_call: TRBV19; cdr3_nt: TGTGCCAGTAAACGGCTGGAGTATGAGACCCAGTACTTC; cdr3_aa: CASKRLEYETQYF
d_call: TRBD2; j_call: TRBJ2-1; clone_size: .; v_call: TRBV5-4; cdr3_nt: TGTGCCAGCAGCTTGGAGGGTGGCGGGGGGTACAATGAGCAGTTCTTC; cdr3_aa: CASSLEGGGGYNEQFF
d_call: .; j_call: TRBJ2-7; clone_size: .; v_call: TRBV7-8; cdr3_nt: TGTGCCAGCAGCTTATACCGCTCAGGGTATGAGCAGTACTTC; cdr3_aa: CASSLYRSGYEQYF
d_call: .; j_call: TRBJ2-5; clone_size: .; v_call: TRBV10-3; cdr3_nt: TGTGCCATCAGTGAGGGAGCGACCCAGTACTTC; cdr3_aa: CAISEGATQYF
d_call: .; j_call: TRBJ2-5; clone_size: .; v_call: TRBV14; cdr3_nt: TGTGCCAGCAGCCAAGCTACAGGGTTGATCGAGACCCAGTACTTC; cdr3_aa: CASSQATGLIETQYF
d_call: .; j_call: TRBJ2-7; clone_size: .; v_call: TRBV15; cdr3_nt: TGTGCCACCGCGCGGGACCGATCCTACGAGCAGTACTTC; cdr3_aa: CATARDRSYEQYF
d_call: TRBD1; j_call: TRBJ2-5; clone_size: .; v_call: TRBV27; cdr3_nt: TGTGCCAGCAGTTTACAACCGGACAGGGACAGAGAGACCCAGTACTTC; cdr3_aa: CASSLQPDRDRETQYF
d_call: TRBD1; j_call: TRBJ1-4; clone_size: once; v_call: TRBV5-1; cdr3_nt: TGCGCCAGCAGCTTGGTGGGACAGGGGAATGAAAAACTGTTTTTT; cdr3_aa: CASSLVGQGNEKLFF
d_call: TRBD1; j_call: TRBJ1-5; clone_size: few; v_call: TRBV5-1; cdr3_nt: TGCGCCAGCAGCTCAACACCGACAGGGAATAGCAATCAGCCCCAGCATTTT; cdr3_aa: CASSSTPTGNSNQPQHF
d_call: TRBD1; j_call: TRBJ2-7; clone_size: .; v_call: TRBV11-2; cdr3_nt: TGTGCCAGCAGCCTGCTGGACAGGGCACCCTACGAGCAGTACTTC; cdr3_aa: CASSLLDRAPYEQYF
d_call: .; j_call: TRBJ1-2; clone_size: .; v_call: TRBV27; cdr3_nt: TGTGCCAGCAGTTATAGGGAGGGCTATGGCTACACCTTC; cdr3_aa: CASSYREGYGYTF
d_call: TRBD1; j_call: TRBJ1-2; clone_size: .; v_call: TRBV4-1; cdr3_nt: TGCGCCAGCAGCCAAGAAAGGACAGGGCATGGCTACACCTTC; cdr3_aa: CASSQERTGHGYTF
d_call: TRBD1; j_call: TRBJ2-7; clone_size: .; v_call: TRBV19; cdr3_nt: TGTGCCAGTAGCTATACACGACAGGGCGACTACGAGCAGTACTTC; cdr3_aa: CASSYTRQGDYEQYF
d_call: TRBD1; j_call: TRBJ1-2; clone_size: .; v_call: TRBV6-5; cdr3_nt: TGTGCCAGCAGAAGAGGGACAGGCTATGGCTACACCTTC; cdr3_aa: CASRRGTGYGYTF
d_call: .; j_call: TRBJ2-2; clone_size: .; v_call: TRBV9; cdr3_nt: TGTGCCAGCAGCGCGAGACTACTTACCGGGGAGCTGTTTTTT; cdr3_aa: CASSARLLTGELFF
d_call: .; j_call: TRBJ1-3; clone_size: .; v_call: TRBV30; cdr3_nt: TGTGCCTGGAGTTTGGCAGGCAACTCTGGAAACACCATATATTTT; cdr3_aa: CAWSLAGNSGNTIYF
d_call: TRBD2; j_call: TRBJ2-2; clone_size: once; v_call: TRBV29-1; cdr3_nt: TGCAGCGTCGTGGCTTATCCTATGGGAGGGAGTGGAACCGGGGAGCTGTTTTTT; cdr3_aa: CSVVAYPMGGSGTGELFF
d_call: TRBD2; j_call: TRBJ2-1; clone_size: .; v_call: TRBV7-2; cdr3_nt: TGTGCCAGCAGCCCTCTCCGGACTAGCGGTCACAATGAGCAGTTCTTC; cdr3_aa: CASSPLRTSGHNEQFF
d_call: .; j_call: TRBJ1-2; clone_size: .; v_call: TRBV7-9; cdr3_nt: TGTGCCAGCAGCTTAGCAGGGGCTACTAACTATGGCTACACCTTC; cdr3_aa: CASSLAGATNYGYTF
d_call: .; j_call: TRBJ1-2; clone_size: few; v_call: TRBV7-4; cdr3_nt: TGTGCCAGCAGCAAGAGGTCAGGGAGGAGCTATGGCTACACCTTC; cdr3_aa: CASSKRSGRSYGYTF
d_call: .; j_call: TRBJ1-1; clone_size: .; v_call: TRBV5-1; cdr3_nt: TGCGCCAGCAGCTTGGTAACCGGTGAAACTGAAGCTTTCTTT; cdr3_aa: CASSLVTGETEAFF
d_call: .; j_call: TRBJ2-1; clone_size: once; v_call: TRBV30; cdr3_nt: TGTGCCTGGAGTGATGACTTGAACAATGAGCAGTTCTTC; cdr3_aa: CAWSDDLNNEQFF
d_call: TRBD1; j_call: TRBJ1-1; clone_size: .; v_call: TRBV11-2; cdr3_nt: TGTGCCAGCAGCCCCACAGGGGTCGGGAACACTGAAGCTTTCTTT; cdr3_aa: CASSPTGVGNTEAFF
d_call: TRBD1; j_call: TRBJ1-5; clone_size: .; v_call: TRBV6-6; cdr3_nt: TGTGCCAGCAGTTACTTTGGACAGGGTAGCAATCAGCCCCAGCATTTT; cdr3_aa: CASSYFGQGSNQPQHF
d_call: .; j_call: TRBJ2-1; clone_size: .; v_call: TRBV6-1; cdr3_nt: TGTGCCAGCGGGGGGTTACCCTACAATGAGCAGTTCTTC; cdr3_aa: CASGGLPYNEQFF
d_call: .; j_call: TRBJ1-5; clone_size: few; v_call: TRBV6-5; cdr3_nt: TGTGCCAGCAGTTACTCGAGAGGGGGTCAGCCCCAGCATTTT; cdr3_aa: CASSYSRGGQPQHF
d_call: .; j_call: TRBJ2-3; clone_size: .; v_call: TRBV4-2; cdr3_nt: TGTGCCAGCAGCCAAGAGGCTAGCAACGCAGATACGCAGTATTTT; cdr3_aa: CASSQEASNADTQYF
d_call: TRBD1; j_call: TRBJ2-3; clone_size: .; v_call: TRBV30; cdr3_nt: TGTGCCTGGAGTGGCGACAGGGCCACTAGCACAGATACGCAGTATTTT; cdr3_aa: CAWSGDRATSTDTQYF
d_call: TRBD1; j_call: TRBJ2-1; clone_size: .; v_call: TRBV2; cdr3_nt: TGTGCCAGCGAGTCCACAGGGGGTGGCGATGAGCAGTTCTTC; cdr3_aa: CASESTGGGDEQFF
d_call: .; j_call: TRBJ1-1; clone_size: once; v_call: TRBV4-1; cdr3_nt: TGCGCCAGCAGCCAAATACAGACCGCGAACACTGAAGCTTTCTTT; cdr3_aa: CASSQIQTANTEAFF
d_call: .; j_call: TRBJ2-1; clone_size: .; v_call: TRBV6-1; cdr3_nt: TGTGCCAGCAGGCACCGGGACACTTACGTTGAGCAGTTCTTC; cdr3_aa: CASRHRDTYVEQFF
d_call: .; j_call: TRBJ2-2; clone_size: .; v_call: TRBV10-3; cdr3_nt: TGTGCCATCAGTGAGGTCTCCACCGGGGAGCTGTTTTTT; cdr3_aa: CAISEVSTGELFF
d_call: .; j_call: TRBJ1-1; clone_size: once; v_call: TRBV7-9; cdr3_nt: TGTGCCAGCAGCTTTACAGTGAACACTGAAGCTTTCTTT; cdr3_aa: CASSFTVNTEAFF
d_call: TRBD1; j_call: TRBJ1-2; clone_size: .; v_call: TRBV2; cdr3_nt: TGTGCCAGCAGTGCCCGACAGGGCGATGGCTACACCTTC; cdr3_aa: CASSARQGDGYTF
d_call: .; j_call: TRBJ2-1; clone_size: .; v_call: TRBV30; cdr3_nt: TGTGCCTGGAGTAATGGAGGGGCCAATGAGCAGTTCTTC; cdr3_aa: CAWSNGGANEQFF
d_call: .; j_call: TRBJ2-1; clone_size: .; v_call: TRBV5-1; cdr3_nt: TGCGCCAGCAGCGGAGGAAGGGGGTACAATGAGCAGTTCTTC; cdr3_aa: CASSGGRGYNEQFF
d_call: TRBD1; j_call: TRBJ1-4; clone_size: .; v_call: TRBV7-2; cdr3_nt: TGTGCCAGCAGCCAATCCCCGGGACAGGGTGAAAAACTGTTTTTT; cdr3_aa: CASSQSPGQGEKLFF
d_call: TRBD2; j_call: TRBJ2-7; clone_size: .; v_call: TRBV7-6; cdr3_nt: TGTGCCAGCAGTGCCGGAGTAGCGGGGGACTACGAGCAGTACTTC; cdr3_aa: CASSAGVAGDYEQYF
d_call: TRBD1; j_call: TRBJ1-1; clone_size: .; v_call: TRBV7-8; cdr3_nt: TGTGCCAGCAGCCACGGACAGGGGAAGTTTATGAACACTGAAGCTTTCTTT; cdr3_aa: CASSHGQGKFMNTEAFF
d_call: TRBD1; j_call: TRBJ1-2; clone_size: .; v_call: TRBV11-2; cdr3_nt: TGTGCCAGCAGCCGTCGACAGGGGACGGATGGCTACACCTTC; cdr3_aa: CASSRRQGTDGYTF
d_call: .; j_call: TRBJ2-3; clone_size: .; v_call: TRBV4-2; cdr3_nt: TGTGCCAGCAGCGGCCCCGGGGGCGGGAGTGGATTCACAGATACGCAGTATTTT; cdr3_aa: CASSGPGGGSGFTDTQYF